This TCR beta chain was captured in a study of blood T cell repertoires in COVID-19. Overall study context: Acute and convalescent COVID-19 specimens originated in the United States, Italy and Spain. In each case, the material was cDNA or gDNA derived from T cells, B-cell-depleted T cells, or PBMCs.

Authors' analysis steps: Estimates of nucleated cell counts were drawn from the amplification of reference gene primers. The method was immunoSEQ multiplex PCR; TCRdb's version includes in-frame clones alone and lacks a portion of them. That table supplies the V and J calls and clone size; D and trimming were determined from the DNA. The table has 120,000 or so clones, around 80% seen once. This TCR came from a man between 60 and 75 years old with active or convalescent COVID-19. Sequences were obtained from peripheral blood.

The CDR3 loop reads CASSPGISAGEKLFF. The CDR3 DNA sequence: TGTGCCAGCAGCCCCGGGATATCCGCCGGGGAAAAACTGTTTTTT. The chain uses TRBV28 and TRBJ1-4; D not resolved. This CDR3 region has 15 residues. The germline V gene encodes CDR1 MDHEN and CDR2 SYDVKM. V was clipped by 6 bases and J by 8 bases, with 19 bases between them. Combining the CDR3 with reference TRBV28 and TRBJ1-4 gives the whole variable domain DVKVTQSSRYLVKRTGEKVFLECVQDMDHENMFWYRQDPGLGLRLIYFSYDVKMKEKGDIPEGYSVSREKKERFSLILESASTNQTSMYLCASSPGISAGEKLFFGSGTQLSVL.